What follows are 17 T cell receptor beta chains derived from one specimen sequenced in a study of cytomegalovirus exposure and HLA in healthy donors. Primers for the PCR totalled 60 Vbeta and 13 Jbeta. Clones were read by immunoSEQ multiplex PCR, and TCRdb kept only the in-frame ones, dropping some. Of around 98,000 clones in the sample, roughly two thirds were seen once. Sequencing input: PBMCs. The receptor source for this set is a female donor in good health and CMV-seronegative.

The V call is TRBV6-1, the J call TRBJ2-7; 7 bases fit TRBD1. The V and J ends lost 5 bases and 2 bases, in that order; junction bases with no gene match: 3. Germline CDR1 reads MNHNS; CDR2 reads SASEGT. This CDR3 spans 13 amino acids. DNA of the CDR3: TGTGCCAGCAGTACGGGACAGACCTACGAGCAGTACTTC. It translates to CASSTGQTYEQYF.

This chain connects TRBV6-1 to TRBJ1-2; D might be TRBD1 (5 bases). Trimming removed 4 bases at V and 5 bases at J, with 20 bases between. CDR1 and CDR2 (germline): MNHNS, SASEGT. The CDR3 totals 16 residues. CDR3 nucleotide sequence: TGTGCCAGCAGTGGAGGCACAGCAGGGAGGGCGTATGGCTACACCTTC. It translates to CASSGGTAGRAYGYTF.

The CDR3 region is CATSRDARGNGDTQYF. The DNA for the CDR3 is TGTGCCACCAGCAGAGATGCCAGGGGGAATGGGGATACGCAGTATTTT. The rearrangement links TRBV15 to TRBJ2-3; TRBD1 matches 7 bases. Germline assignment: CDR1 LNHNV and CDR2 YYDKDF (reference sequence). The CDR3 is 16 residues long. The V segment lost 0 bases and the J segment 6 bases; nucleotides outside the gene matches: 9.

The V gene is TRBV18, the J gene TRBJ2-7, with D perhaps matching TRBD1 (6 bases). V lost 5 bases to trimming and J lost 1 base, with 9 bases between them. The CDR3 is 13 residues long. The germline gives CDR1 KGHSH, CDR2 LQKENI. The CDR3 loop is CASSTDRSYEQYF. For the CDR3, the DNA is TGTGCCAGCTCAACTGACAGGTCCTACGAGCAGTACTTC.

This clone was seen only once. The chain carries TRBV9 and TRBJ1-1, with 9 bases that match TRBD1. CDR1 is SGDLS, CDR2 YYNGEE, per germline. CDR3 length: 17 residues. V lost 0 bases to trimming and J lost 0 bases; unmatched junction nucleotides: 6. CDR3: CASSVDGGTGMNTEAFF. CDR3 DNA: TGTGCCAGCAGCGTAGATGGGGGGACAGGGATGAACACTGAAGCTTTCTTT.

This chain joins TRBV5-1 and TRBJ2-3; 7 bases are shared with TRBD1. Germline values: CDR1 SGHRS, CDR2 YFSETQ. With V trimmed by 4 bases and J by 2 bases, 16 bases remained unmatched. The CDR3 totals 18 residues. CDR3 loop: CASSQPPTGAADTDTQYF. In nucleotides, the CDR3 is TGCGCCAGCAGCCAGCCTCCAACAGGGGCCGCCGACACAGATACGCAGTATTTT.

As to this clone: Sequence at one end of the junction differs from germline and may be a read error. The J gene is TRBJ1-2, the V gene TRBV7-9; D gene unclear. Germline V CDR1 and CDR2: SEHNR, FQNEAQ (reference sequence). The CDR3 is 13 residues long. The CDR3 region is CSSSLAEGYGYTF. CDR3 nucleotides: TGTTCCAGCAGCTTAGCCGAGGGCTATGGCTACACCTTC.

The rearrangement uses TRBV9 and TRBJ2-5; maybe TRBD1 (5 bases). The V and J ends lost 0 bases and 3 bases respectively, with 9 bases between them. Germline assignment: CDR1 SGDLS and CDR2 YYNGEE. The CDR3 consists of 14 residues. In DNA, the CDR3 is TGTGCCAGCAGCGTAGAGGGCAGGGAAGAGACCCAGTACTTC. Its translation is CASSVEGREETQYF.

The sample holds a few counts of this clone. The chain carries TRBV30 and TRBJ2-7, with D possibly TRBD1 on 6 matching bases. CDR1 GTSNPN and CDR2 SVGIG come from the germline V gene (reference sequence). This CDR3 contains 13 residues. The germline V and J ends were trimmed by 4 bases and 2 bases, with 12 bases remaining between them. DNA of the CDR3: TGTGCCTGGACAGGGGACGCCACCTACGAGCAGTACTTC. Translation gives CAWTGDATYEQYF.

This clone was detected only once. The gene calls are TRBV7-8 and TRBJ2-7, with TRBD1 matching 10 bases. This CDR3 comprises 15 residues. Germline loops: CDR1 SGHVS, CDR2 FQNEAQ. After removal of 1 base from V and 4 bases from J, the junction contained 4 bases not matched to a gene. The CDR3: CASSLEGDRGYEQYF. In nucleotides, the CDR3 is TGTGCCAGCAGCTTAGAAGGGGACAGGGGTTACGAGCAGTACTTC.

The rearrangement uses TRBV13 and TRBJ2-3; 10 nucleotides line up with TRBD2. The CDR3 runs to 18 residues. The germline gives CDR1 PRHDT, CDR2 FYEKMQ (reference sequence). V was pared by 5 bases and J by 6 bases, with 17 bases of the junction left unmatched. This chain's CDR3 is CASSLPEWASGGADTQYF. The CDR3, as DNA: TGTGCCAGCAGCCTACCGGAATGGGCTAGCGGGGGAGCGGATACGCAGTATTTT.

The chain uses TRBV18 and TRBJ2-7, with D perhaps matching TRBD2 (6 bases). The germline V gene encodes CDR1 KGHSH and CDR2 LQKENI. The V gene lost 5 bases and the J gene lost 7 bases, with 21 bases spanning the gap. This CDR3 comprises 15 residues. The CDR3 DNA reads as TGTGCCAGCTCAGCCACTGAGGGAGGCCCAGGAGAGCAGTACTTC. It encodes CASSATEGGPGEQYF.

The table lists this clone with a few counts. The chain links TRBV29-1 to TRBJ2-7; 8 nucleotides line up with TRBD2. The CDR3 loop spans 13 amino acids. Germline V gene sequence: CDR1 SQVTM, CDR2 ANQGSEA. The V and J ends lost 6 bases and 4 bases, in that order; junction bases with no gene match: 8. The CDR3 here is CSVHSGIGYEQYF. In DNA, the CDR3 is TGCAGCGTCCATAGCGGGATCGGGTACGAGCAGTACTTC.

The genes are TRBV2 and TRBJ2-1; 7 positions agree with TRBD2. The CDR3 loop spans 15 amino acids. The V gene end was trimmed by 4 bases and the J gene end by 0 bases; junction bases not matched to a gene: 3. Germline V lookup: CDR1 SNHLY, CDR2 FYNNEI. The CDR3 spells CASSGGGGSYNEQFF. Written as DNA, the CDR3 is TGTGCCAGCAGTGGCGGCGGGGGCTCCTACAATGAGCAGTTCTTC. Looking up the rest from reference TRBV2 and TRBJ2-1 gives the full variable domain: EPEVTQTPSHQVTQMGQEVILRCVPISNHLYFYWYRQILGQKVEFLVSFYNNEISEKSEIFDDQFSVERPDGSNFTLKIRSTKLEDSAMYFCASSGGGGSYNEQFFGPGTRLTVL.

The chain is built from TRBV19 and TRBJ2-1; 12 bases map to TRBD1. The CDR3 is made up of 15 amino acids. Germline loops: CDR1 LNHDA, CDR2 SQIVND (reference sequence). With V trimmed by 2 bases and J by 9 bases, 5 bases remained unmatched. The CDR3 bases are TGTGCCAGTAGTATACTGGGACAGGGGGCCTTTGAGCAGTTCTTC. It translates to CASSILGQGAFEQFF. The variable domain in full, completed from reference TRBV19 and TRBJ2-1, reads DGGITQSPKYLFRKEGQNVTLSCEQNLNHDAMYWYRQDPGQGLRLIYYSQIVNDFQKGDIAEGYSVSREKKESFPLTVTSAQKNPTAFYLCASSILGQGAFEQFFGPGTRLTVL.

This chain links TRBV6-5 with TRBJ2-7; possibly TRBD1 for D (6 bases). Germline assignment: CDR1 MNHEY and CDR2 SVGAGI. Deletions cut 0 bases from V and 3 bases from J, with 15 bases between. There are 16 residues in the CDR3. The CDR3 loop reads CASSYSLQGDYYEQYF. CDR3 bases: TGTGCCAGCAGTTACTCTCTACAGGGAGACTACTACGAGCAGTACTTC.

This chain joins TRBV7-9 and TRBJ2-3, with D possibly being TRBD2 (5 bases). Germline CDR1 is SEHNR and CDR2 is FQNEAQ (reference sequence). V shed 2 bases and J shed 4 bases, with 7 bases lying between them. CDR3 length: 13 residues. CDR3 protein: CASSLRGADTQYF. CDR3 bases: TGTGCCAGCAGCTTACGGGGAGCAGATACGCAGTATTTT.